These T cell receptor beta chains were read from a single sample in a study of blood T cell repertoires in COVID-19. TCRdb keeps only in-frame clones here, not all; method: immunoSEQ multiplex PCR. This sample yields 90,000 to 150,000 clones, of which roughly three quarters are seen a single time; 3% to 4.5% belongs to the top ten. The sample consisted of peripheral blood. The receptors stem from a woman of 80 years or more with acute or convalescent COVID-19. The CDR3 runs from the conserved cysteine through the conserved F or W. A D gene is named only where the DNA matches it firmly. Clone sizes are given selectively: once, few, many, or a class where the clone is expanded.

>few|TRBV10-3|NA|16|TRBJ1-4
TGTGCCATCAGCCCCAGAGAAGGAGGGAAGGGCGAAAAACTGTTTTTT
CAISPREGGKGEKLFF
>NA|TRBV7-2|NA|16|TRBJ1-2
TGTGCCAGCAGCTTAGTGGGTCAGCCGACCGGAGGCGGCTACACCTTC
CASSLVGQPTGGGYTF
>NA|TRBV27|TRBD1|18|TRBJ2-1
TGTGCCAGCAGTCTTTCGGGACAGGGCCACCTCTCCTACAATGAGCAGTTCTTC
CASSLSGQGHLSYNEQFF
>few|TRBV6-5|NA|13|TRBJ1-5
TGTGCCAGCAGTTCAGGCTGGGATCAGCCCCAGCATTTT
CASSSGWDQPQHF
>NA|TRBV6-2/TRBV6-3|TRBD2|15|TRBJ2-2
TGTGCCAGCAGTTTCGGGGACGGGGGGGCCAGGGAGCTGTTTTTT
CASSFGDGGARELFF
>NA|TRBV7-2|TRBD2|14|TRBJ2-3
TGTGCCAGCAGCTTAGGGGGACTAGGTGATACGCAGTATTTT
CASSLGGLGDTQYF
>NA|TRBV2|TRBD1|17|TRBJ2-7
TGTGCCAGCAGTGAAGCGCTTGGGACAGGTAGCTCCTACGAGCAGTACTTC
CASSEALGTGSSYEQYF
>NA|TRBV9|TRBD2|15|TRBJ2-7
TGTGCCAGCAGCGACACGGCGGGAGAGGGGCACGAGCAGTACTTC
CASSDTAGEGHEQYF
>NA|TRBV28|TRBD2|14|TRBJ2-7
TGTGCCAGCAGTTCGACTAGCGGCTCTTACGAGCAGTACTTC
CASSSTSGSYEQYF
>NA|TRBV6-5|TRBD1|15|TRBJ1-1
TGTGCCAGCAGTTACTCGTCAGGGGGCGACACTGAAGCTTTCTTT
CASSYSSGGDTEAFF
>NA|TRBV29-1|TRBD1|13|TRBJ1-2
TGCAGCGTTGCTGGGACAGCTAACTATGGCTACACCTTC
CSVAGTANYGYTF
>NA|TRBV19|NA|12|TRBJ1-5
TGTGCCAGTAAGGGAGGCAATCAGCCCCAGCATTTT
CASKGGNQPQHF
>NA|TRBV5-6|NA|14|TRBJ1-3
TGTGCCAGCAGCTACACAGGGACTGGAAACACCATATATTTT
CASSYTGTGNTIYF
>NA|TRBV7-2|TRBD2|15|TRBJ2-7
TGTGCCAGCAGCCCGGGACTAGCGGGGGGCGTCGAGCAGTACTTC
CASSPGLAGGVEQYF
>NA|TRBV3-1/TRBV3-2|TRBD2|17|TRBJ2-5
TGTGCCAGCAGCCCCTGGACTAGCGGGAGGGACGGAAAGACCCAGTACTTC
CASSPWTSGRDGKTQYF
>NA|TRBV19|TRBD1|14|TRBJ1-4
TGTGCCAGTAGTATTACAGGGGGGGGTGAAAAACTGTTTTTT
CASSITGGGEKLFF
>once|TRBV5-4|TRBD1|15|TRBJ1-3
TGTGCCAGCAGCCGGGACAGGAGCTCTGGAAACACCATATATTTT
CASSRDRSSGNTIYF
>NA|TRBV7-2|TRBD2|15|TRBJ2-1
TGTGCCAGCAGCTCAACTAGCGGGGCCTACAATGAGCAGTTCTTC
CASSSTSGAYNEQFF
>few|TRBV19|NA|14|TRBJ1-3
TGTGCCAGTAGTTGGGCGTACTCTGGAAACACCATATATTTT
CASSWAYSGNTIYF
>NA|TRBV30|TRBD2|14|TRBJ2-7
TGTGCCTGGTCTAGCGGGACCGGCTCCTACGAGCAGTACTTC
CAWSSGTGSYEQYF
>few|TRBV4-1|NA|16|TRBJ1-5
TGCGCCAGCAGCCAGACGAACCTCAGGGGTATTCAGCCCCAGCATTTT
CASSQTNLRGIQPQHF
>NA|TRBV3-1/TRBV3-2|NA|13|TRBJ2-7
TGTGCCAGCAGCCATGGGGCAGGGTACGAGCAGTACTTC
CASSHGAGYEQYF
>few|TRBV3-1/TRBV3-2|NA|14|TRBJ1-1
TGTGCCAGCAGTTTAGGGGCCGGGAACACTGAAGCTTTCTTT
CASSLGAGNTEAFF
>NA|TRBV5-1|NA|16|TRBJ2-1
TGCGCCAGCAGCCCTGTGGCGGGGATACCTTACAATGAGCAGTTCTTC
CASSPVAGIPYNEQFF
>many|TRBV19|NA|15|TRBJ1-2
TGTGCCAGTACTAACTCGGGATCCCGGCTGTATGGCTACACCTTC
CASTNSGSRLYGYTF
>NA|TRBV6-1|NA|15|TRBJ1-2
TGTGCCAGCAGTGAACGGGCAGGGGAGACGGTTGGCTACACCTTC
CASSERAGETVGYTF
>NA|TRBV7-3|TRBD1|15|TRBJ2-5
TGTGCCAGCAGCCCTTACAGGGGGCGCTTCGAGACCCAGTACTTC
CASSPYRGRFETQYF
>NA|TRBV11-1|TRBD1|13|TRBJ2-7
TGTGCCAGCAGCAGGGGGCTATCCTACGAGCAGTACTTC
CASSRGLSYEQYF
>NA|TRBV10-3|TRBD1|15|TRBJ1-2
TGTGCCATCAGTGACCCGACAGGGGCGGGTATGGGCTACACCTTC
CAISDPTGAGMGYTF
>once|TRBV5-1|TRBD1|16|TRBJ2-1
TGCGCCAGCAGCACGCAGCCGGGACAGGGAAAGGATGAGCAGTTCTTC
CASSTQPGQGKDEQFF
>NA|TRBV28|TRBD1|16|TRBJ1-1
TGTGCCAGCAGTTTTAGGGGGACAGGGGGAAACACTGAAGCTTTCTTT
CASSFRGTGGNTEAFF
>NA|TRBV27|TRBD1|16|TRBJ2-7
TGTGCCAGCAGCACTACCCCGGGACAGGGACCCTACGAGCAGTACTTC
CASSTTPGQGPYEQYF
>few|TRBV7-2|NA|13|TRBJ1-2
TGTGCCAGCAGCTTATTAACAGCCTATGGCTACACCTTC
CASSLLTAYGYTF
>NA|TRBV19|NA|13|TRBJ1-2
TGTGCCAGTAATAAGGGGTTGGATAAGCGCTACACCTTC
CASNKGLDKRYTF
>NA|TRBV29-1|TRBD1|14|TRBJ2-3
TGCAGCGTTGAAGGACAGGGGGCCACAGATACGCAGTATTTT
CSVEGQGATDTQYF
>NA|TRBV7-9|TRBD1|11|TRBJ1-2
TGTGCCAGCAGCCCGGGACAGGGATACACCTTC
CASSPGQGYTF
>NA|TRBV7-3|TRBD2|16|TRBJ2-3
TGTGCCAGCAGCTTAAGGACTAGCGGGGGCACAGATACGCAGTATTTT
CASSLRTSGGTDTQYF
>NA|TRBV19|TRBD1|13|TRBJ1-1
TGTGCCAGTAGTATAGCACAGGGGGCCGAAGCTTTCTTT
CASSIAQGAEAFF
>once|TRBV12-2|NA|15|TRBJ2-7
TGTGCAAGTCGCCCGGGGACAGGGAGATCTAACGAGCAGTACTTC
CASRPGTGRSNEQYF
>NA|TRBV27|TRBD1|16|TRBJ1-6
TGTGCCAGCAGTTTGACCCCCGGGACAGGGAGGTCACCCCTCCACTTT
CASSLTPGTGRSPLHF
>NA|TRBV5-1|TRBD1|15|TRBJ2-5
TGCGCCAGCAGCTCCGCACAGGGGATCCAAGAGACCCAGTACTTC
CASSSAQGIQETQYF
>NA|TRBV19|NA|16|TRBJ1-6
TGTGCCAGTAGTTTCCGACACGACTCCTATAATTCACCCCTCCACTTT
CASSFRHDSYNSPLHF
>NA|TRBV4-2|NA|17|TRBJ1-4
TGTGCCAGCAGCCAAGAAGGATCTGCAGGGGACCATGAAAAACTGTTTTTT
CASSQEGSAGDHEKLFF